The clone carrying this TCR beta chain showed up many times. This record belongs to a study of CD8 T cells in ankylosing spondylitis. TCRdb redid the calling of the 5' RACE reads with MiXCR, one entry per CDR3 protein. This repertoire shows about 100,000 distinct CDR3 sequences, roughly 9.6% found once; its top ten account for approximately 4.6%. The V end was cut by 9 bases, the J end by 0 bases, with 3 bases between. The CDR3 loop spans 10 amino acids. Per the germline V gene, CDR1 is SEHNR and CDR2 is FQNEAQ (reference sequence). The chain has TRBV7-9 and TRBJ2-7, with D unclear. This clonotype was obtained from a male donor with ankylosing spondylitis or in good health (not recorded which). Source material: blood, either unsorted or a sorted T cell fraction (not recorded which). CDR3 sequence (DNA): TGTGCCAGTGCCTCCTACGAGCAGTACTTC. It is translated as CASASYEQYF.